These 17 T cell receptor beta chains originate from one sample sequenced in a study of T cells after yellow fever vaccination (dated by TCRdb to the late 2010s). What the treatment or condition label conveys for this sample: live attenuated yellow fever vaccine strain. Library method: 5' RACE. Reads for this sample came from an Illumina HiSeq 2500. The public sequencing data were trimmed at Q25 with fastp and processed into clonotypes with MiXCR by TCRdb, which kept only in-frame beta chains. Each CDR3 protein gets just one entry, which takes the most common genes and DNA from the rows behind it. The sample data list about 360,000 distinct CDR3 sequences, and over 5% of these were observed just once. The top ten clones comprise 15% of the sample. The sample in question was PBMCs, obtained 5 days after the yellow fever booster vaccination. The receptors stem from a young man who received the YFV17D yellow fever vaccine.

The DNA of the CDR3 is TGTGCCAGCAGCCCCAGGGGCCTAACATCCTACGAGCAGTACTTC. The encoded protein is CASSPRGLTSYEQYF. The chain couples TRBV7-2 to TRBJ2-7, with D possibly TRBD1 on 6 matching bases. Germline assignment: CDR1 SGHTA and CDR2 FQGNSA. The V end was cut by 5 bases, the J end by 1 base, with 15 bases between. The CDR3 length is 15 residues.

This clonotype was observed many times. The V call is TRBV24-1, the J call TRBJ2-3; D possibly corresponds to TRBD2 (6 bases). Germline V gene lookup returns CDR1 KGHDR and CDR2 SFDVKD. V shed 4 bases and J shed 0 bases, with 22 bases lying between them. The CDR3 is 19 residues long. CDR3 region: CATSDSTSWESGSTDTQYF. Here the CDR3 DNA reads TGTGCCACCAGTGACTCAACTAGCTGGGAGAGCGGGAGCACAGATACGCAGTATTTT.

This clonotype was counted only a few times. The chain combines TRBV7-8 with TRBJ2-4; TRBD2 matches 10 bases. V was pared by 5 bases and J by 0 bases, with 16 bases of the junction left unmatched. CDR1 is SGHVS and CDR2 is FQNEAQ in the germline V gene. This CDR3 is 20 amino acids long. As DNA, the CDR3 is TGTGCCAGCAGCCCTCGCCCCGCTAGCGGGAGTCTGATAGCCAAAAACATTCAGTACTTC. This codes for CASSPRPASGSLIAKNIQYF.

This clonotype was counted only a few times. The V call is TRBV20-1, the J call TRBJ1-3; possible D gene TRBD1, 5 bases. V lost 1 base and J lost 8, with 12 bases in between. Germline CDR1 DFQATT, CDR2 SNEGSKA (reference sequence). This CDR3 comprises 13 residues. Here the CDR3 DNA reads TGCAGTGCTAGAGCGGTGGGGCTAGACACCATATATTTT. It is translated as CSARAVGLDTIYF.

This clonotype came up a few times. J is TRBJ2-7 and V is TRBV6-5; TRBD1 aligns across 8 bases. Germline V gene data show CDR1 as MNHEY and CDR2 as SVGAGI. Germline trimming cut 0 bases from V and 1 base from J; bases unmatched to any gene: 2. This CDR3 is 15 amino acids long. DNA for the CDR3: TGTGCCAGCAGTTACTCGGGGACAGGTTCCTACGAGCAGTACTTC. This encodes CASSYSGTGSYEQYF.

This chain connects TRBV11-2 to TRBJ2-6; either TRBD1 or TRBD2 may supply D (5 bases each). This CDR3 has 15 amino acids. Deletions cut 3 bases from V and 0 bases from J, with 6 bases between. Germline V CDR1 and CDR2: SGHAT, FQNNGV. CDR3 sequence reads: CASSLGRSGANVLTF. The CDR3 bases are TGTGCCAGCAGCTTGGGACGCTCTGGGGCCAACGTCCTGACTTTC.

This clonotype came up many times. This chain uses TRBV20-1 with TRBJ1-4; the D gene is possibly TRBD1 (6 bases). The germline V gene has CDR1 DFQATT and CDR2 SNEGSKA (reference sequence). The CDR3 contains 13 residues. V was cut by 7 bases and J by 5 bases, with 14 bases left in between. CDR3 loop: CSVRSQGNEKLFF. CDR3 DNA sequence: TGCAGTGTACGGTCCCAGGGGAATGAAAAACTGTTTTTT.

In this sample, this clonotype turned up a few times. The chain recombines TRBV5-1 with TRBJ2-1, with 7 bases that match TRBD2. Unmatched junction bases numbered 5, after V lost 4 bases and J lost 1 base. Per germline, CDR1 SGHRS and CDR2 YFSETQ. The CDR3 contains 15 residues. The CDR3 is CASSGTSASYNEQFF. CDR3 bases: TGCGCCAGCAGCGGTACTAGCGCATCCTACAATGAGCAGTTCTTC. Drawing the rest from reference TRBV5-1 and TRBJ2-1, the complete variable domain is KAGVTQTPRYLIKTRGQQVTLSCSPISGHRSVSWYQQTPGQGLQFLFEYFSETQRNKGNFPGRFSGRQFSNSRSEMNVSTLELGDSALYLCASSGTSASYNEQFFGPGTRLTVL.

The rearrangement uses TRBV5-4 and TRBJ2-3; D remains unclear. The germline gives CDR1 SGHNT, CDR2 YYREEE (reference sequence). With 0 bases removed from V and 6 bases from J, the gap between germline ends came to 11 bases. The CDR3 runs to 14 residues. CDR3 nucleotide sequence: TGTGCCAGCAGCTTGGCGGTGGCGCGGGATACGCAGTATTTT. Encoded protein: CASSLAVARDTQYF.

In its sample, this clonotype was seen many times. The J gene is TRBJ2-1, the V gene TRBV7-2, with 9 bases lining up with TRBD2. Germline-derived CDR1 and CDR2 are SGHTA and FQGNSA. Trimming removed 5 bases from V and 9 bases from J; junction bases left unmatched: 17. The length of the CDR3 is 17 residues. DNA of the CDR3: TGTGCCAGCAGCCCTCATAGGGCTAGCGGGACCTTGGGTGAGCAGTTCTTC. It translates to CASSPHRASGTLGEQFF.

The genes are TRBV5-6 and TRBJ2-1, with a weak D call TRBD2 (7 bases). Trimming removed 4 bases at V and 0 bases at J, with 11 bases between. The CDR3 covers 15 residues. Per the germline V gene, CDR1 is SGHDT and CDR2 is YYEEEE. The CDR3 sequence is CASSRGAPSYNEQFF. The CDR3 nucleotides are TGTGCCAGCAGCCGGGGGGCCCCCTCCTACAATGAGCAGTTCTTC.

Ten or more counts support this clonotype. V and J are TRBV7-9 and TRBJ1-4; possibly TRBD1 for D (5 bases). CDR1 and CDR2 from the germline V gene are SEHNR and FQNEAQ (reference sequence). The CDR3 runs to 16 residues. V was pared by 2 bases and J by 8 bases, with 18 bases between. The CDR3 loop is CASSLPRQLQSEKLFF. CDR3 coding DNA: TGTGCCAGCAGCTTACCCCGACAGCTTCAATCGGAAAAACTGTTTTTT.

Of note for this clonotype: The junction departs from the called germline gene at one end, perhaps through a read error. The rearrangement joins TRBV7-2 to TRBJ2-7; a possible D gene is TRBD1 (7 bases). The CDR3 has 16 residues. Germline lookup yields CDR1 SGHTA and CDR2 FQGNSA. The CDR3 protein is CASSPAPQGGSFEQYF. The CDR3 nucleotides are TGTGCCAGCAGCCCCGCCCCCCAGGGGGGCTCCTTCGAGCAGTACTTC.

This clonotype came up a few times. V usage is TRBV4-3 and J usage is TRBJ1-2, with D unresolved. V gave up 0 bases and J gave up 8 bases, with 10 bases separating them. CDR1 is LGHNA and CDR2 is YSLEER in the germline V gene. The CDR3 consists of 13 residues. The CDR3 DNA reads as TGCGCCAGCAGCCAAGAGTTTCGATCCGGCTACACCTTC. This sequence encodes CASSQEFRSGYTF.

The chain uses TRBV6-2 or TRBV6-3 and TRBJ2-7, with D tentatively TRBD1 (6 bases). Germline CDR1 is MNHEY and CDR2 is SVGEGT. V gave up 2 bases and J gave up 6 bases, with 11 bases separating them. This CDR3 comprises 13 residues. CDR3 in DNA: TGTGCCAGCAGTTACCCCAGGGGCATCGAGCAGTACTTC. It is translated as CASSYPRGIEQYF.

This clonotype appeared many times. This chain joins TRBV7-9 and TRBJ2-1; 7 bases are shared with TRBD2. The CDR3 has 14 residues. Germline loops: CDR1 SEHNR, CDR2 FQNEAQ (reference sequence). The V segment lost 4 bases and the J segment 5 bases; nucleotides outside the gene matches: 5. CDR3 DNA sequence: TGTGCCAGCAGCTGGTCTGGGGGGGACAATGAGCAGTTCTTC. This translates into CASSWSGGDNEQFF.

Ten or more counts support this clonotype. The chain employs TRBV5-4 and TRBJ2-2; 7 bases fit TRBD2. The germline V gene encodes CDR1 SGHNT and CDR2 YYREEE (reference sequence). The CDR3 spans 16 residues. The ends lost 3 bases at V and 8 bases at J; junction bases unmatched: 13. As DNA, the CDR3 is TGTGCCAGCAGCTGGGCGGGACTACTCTTACCAGGGGAGCTGTTTTTT. Encoded protein: CASSWAGLLLPGELFF. Based on the CDR3 plus reference TRBV5-4 and TRBJ2-2, the full variable domain is ETGVTQSPTHLIKTRGQQVTLRCSSQSGHNTVSWYQQALGQGPQFIFQYYREEENGRGNFPPRFSGLQFPNYSSELNVNALELDDSALYLCASSWAGLLLPGELFFGEGSRLTVL.